The 6 T cell receptor beta chains in this list originate from one sample, sequenced in a study of blood T cell repertoires in COVID-19. Libraries were prepared by immunoSEQ multiplex PCR; TCRdb keeps only in-frame clonotypes and omits some of them. The data contain 110,000 to 150,000 clones, about 80% of them singletons. Sequenced input: peripheral blood. Source of these receptors: a human donor in a cohort sampled during active COVID-19.

As to this clone: The junction does not match germline at one end; this may be a read error. The CDR3 DNA reads TGTGCCAGTGGGAGGAGGGATACTCAGTATTTT. As protein: CASGRRDTQYF. This chain connects TRBV19 to TRBJ2-3, with a possible D match to TRBD2 (6 bases). CDR1 is LNHDA and CDR2 is SQIVND in the germline V gene (reference sequence). The CDR3 has 11 amino acids.

The chain recombines TRBV6-5 with TRBJ2-7, with a weak D call TRBD2 (6 bases). The germline V and J ends were trimmed by 2 bases and 1 base, with 15 bases remaining between them. Germline loops: CDR1 MNHEY, CDR2 SVGAGI. The CDR3 has 16 amino acids. CDR3 nucleotide sequence: TGTGCCAGCAGTTACCTCGGGAGTGGTTTATCCTACGAGCAGTACTTC. Translating it yields CASSYLGSGLSYEQYF.

This rearrangement joins TRBV7-9 to TRBJ1-5, with D perhaps TRBD1 (5 bases). Germline CDR1 reads SEHNR; CDR2 reads FQNEAQ (reference sequence). This CDR3 comprises 16 residues. Trimming removed 1 base from V and 3 bases from J, with 13 bases in between. CDR3 coding DNA: TGTGCCAGCAGCTTAGGGGTTCAGGGTTACAATCAGCCCCAGCATTTT. Translating it yields CASSLGVQGYNQPQHF. Based on the CDR3 plus reference TRBV7-9 and TRBJ1-5, the full variable domain is DTGVSQNPRHKITKRGQNVTFRCDPISEHNRLYWYRQTLGQGPEFLTYFQNEAQLEKSRLLSDRFSAERPKGSFSTLEIQRTEQGDSAMYLCASSLGVQGYNQPQHFGDGTRLSIL.

The genes are TRBV5-1 and TRBJ2-3; 8 bases align to TRBD1. Germline trimming cut 4 bases from V and 0 bases from J; bases unmatched to any gene: 7. The CDR3 is 16 residues long. Germline CDR1 reads SGHRS; CDR2 reads YFSETQ. The CDR3 DNA reads as TGCGCCAGCAGCACGGGACAGGTGATTAGCACAGATACGCAGTATTTT. Its protein is CASSTGQVISTDTQYF.

The chain is built from TRBV9 and TRBJ2-1; 7 bases agree with TRBD2. Germline CDR1 is SGDLS and CDR2 is YYNGEE. The CDR3 sequence is 17 residues long. Trimming at V came to 5 bases and at J to 0 bases, leaving 11 bases not matched to a gene. Here the CDR3 DNA reads TGTGCCAGCAGTCCGAGGGGCAGCGGGGCCTCCTACAATGAGCAGTTCTTC. Protein product: CASSPRGSGASYNEQFF.

The chain carries TRBV14 and TRBJ2-7; weak D call: TRBD2 (5 bases). V was trimmed by 1 base and J by 7 bases, leaving 11 bases between them. Germline V gives CDR1 SGHDN, CDR2 FVKESK. This CDR3 has 13 residues. The CDR3, as DNA: TGTGCCAGCAGCCAAGCTTCAGGAGGTGAGCAGTACTTC. The encoded protein is CASSQASGGEQYF.